The 27 T cell receptor beta chains listed next were all sequenced from one sample in a study of T-cell reconstitution after alpha-beta-depleted transplantation in children. Unique molecular identifiers featured in how the TCRbeta library was prepared. Via MiXCR, TCRdb re-called the PCR reads, giving one row per CDR3 protein. The data hold hundreds of thousands of distinct CDR3 sequences, with roughly 15% observed a single time. The sequencing here drew on PBMCs from the stem cell graft donor, taken from the stem cell graft. All receptors come from a human donor who donated a stem cell graft to a child with acute myeloid leukemia.

This clonotype was counted between two and nine times. The V call is TRBV2, the J call TRBJ2-1, with D hard to call. CDR3 length: 13 amino acids. The germline V gene encodes CDR1 SNHLY and CDR2 FYNNEI. The V and J ends lost 4 bases and 6 bases respectively, with 10 bases between them. The CDR3 region is CASSGATGNEQFF. Written as DNA, the CDR3 is TGTGCCAGCAGTGGGGCTACGGGCAATGAGCAGTTCTTC.

This clonotype was found many times. The rearrangement joins TRBV20-1 to TRBJ1-2; the D gene is possibly TRBD1 (6 bases). Germline CDR1 is DFQATT and CDR2 is SNEGSKA (reference sequence). The CDR3 runs 14 residues. The V gene lost 4 bases and the J gene lost 3 bases, with 15 bases spanning the gap. The CDR3 region is CSAKGEQGDYGYTF. The DNA for the CDR3 is TGCAGTGCTAAGGGGGAGCAGGGTGACTATGGCTACACCTTC.

The chain employs TRBV7-2 and TRBJ2-5; D possibly matches TRBD1 or TRBD2 (5 bases each). The CDR3 sequence is 14 residues long. V lost 3 bases and J lost 4, with 12 bases in between. Germline CDR1 SGHTA, CDR2 FQGNSA. CDR3 loop: CASSFEGWAETQYF. CDR3 DNA sequence: TGTGCCAGCAGCTTCGAGGGGTGGGCAGAGACCCAGTACTTC.

This clonotype has just a few counts. The chain employs TRBV20-1 and TRBJ2-4; D uncertain. V gave up 1 base and J gave up 0 bases, with 10 bases separating them. The CDR3 runs to 15 residues. Germline V gene lookup returns CDR1 DFQATT and CDR2 SNEGSKA (reference sequence). The CDR3 bases are TGCAGTGCTAGAGCTCCCGACCTAGCCAAAAACATTCAGTACTTC. It yields the protein CSARAPDLAKNIQYF.

The V gene is TRBV27, the J gene TRBJ2-3; D unclear. Germline assignment: CDR1 MNHEY and CDR2 SMNVEV (reference sequence). The CDR3 covers 14 residues. V lost 2 bases and J lost 0, with 6 bases in between. The CDR3 loop reads CASSLMSSTDTQYF. The CDR3 DNA reads as TGTGCCAGCAGTTTAATGAGTAGCACAGATACGCAGTATTTT.

This clonotype came up a few times. The rearrangement links TRBV20-1 to TRBJ1-6, with D unclear. The CDR3 has 15 residues. Germline V CDR1 and CDR2: DFQATT, SNEGSKA (reference sequence). Trimming cost V 5 bases and J 0 bases, with 11 bases left between them. The CDR3 reads CSAVDQSSYNSPLHF. The CDR3 nucleotides read TGCAGTGCTGTCGACCAGAGCTCCTATAATTCACCCCTCCACTTT.

The table lists this clonotype with many counts. This rearrangement joins TRBV20-1 to TRBJ2-2; tentatively, D is TRBD2 (7 bases). The CDR3 extends over 18 amino acids. Trimming removed 0 bases from V and 0 bases from J, with 17 bases in between. Germline V CDR1 and CDR2: DFQATT, SNEGSKA (reference sequence). The CDR3 DNA is TGCAGTGCTAGAGATCCTCTCCGGGGGGCATCGAACACCGGGGAGCTGTTTTTT. Translating it yields CSARDPLRGASNTGELFF.

This clonotype came up many times. J is TRBJ2-3 and V is TRBV5-1; 11 bases line up with TRBD2. Trimming at V came to 4 bases and at J to 2 bases, leaving 6 bases not matched to a gene. The CDR3 extends over 16 amino acids. Germline V gene lookup returns CDR1 SGHRS and CDR2 YFSETQ. The CDR3 is CASSLRLAGSTDTQYF. The CDR3 DNA reads TGCGCCAGCAGCCTAAGACTAGCGGGGTCCACAGATACGCAGTATTTT.

Ten or more counts support this clonotype. The junction shows a germline mismatch at one end, possibly a read error. The V and J genes are TRBV5-1 and TRBJ2-1; TRBD1 aligns across 12 bases. Germline V CDR1 and CDR2: SGHRS, YFSETQ. There are 15 residues in the CDR3. The CDR3 is CASSSGQGAYNEQFF. The CDR3 DNA reads TGTGCCAGCAGCTCGGGACAGGGGGCTTACAATGAGCAGTTCTTC.

This clonotype was detected many times. The chain recombines TRBV29-1 with TRBJ1-1, with 7 nucleotides matching TRBD1. With V trimmed by 6 bases and J by 3 bases, 7 bases remained unmatched. The CDR3 sequence is 13 residues long. The germline V gene has CDR1 SQVTM and CDR2 ANQGSEA. CDR3 protein: CSVSYRGDTEAFF. The CDR3 DNA sequence: TGCAGCGTCTCCTACAGGGGTGACACTGAAGCTTTCTTT.

In this sample, this clonotype turned up a few times. This chain joins TRBV6-1 and TRBJ2-1; TRBD2 aligns across 8 bases. This CDR3 has 14 amino acids. Per the germline V gene, CDR1 is MNHNS and CDR2 is SASEGT. CDR3 region: CANSRGGSYNEQFF. The CDR3 DNA reads as TGTGCGAACTCCCGGGGGGGCTCCTACAATGAGCAGTTCTTC.

There are a few counts of this clonotype. The gene calls are TRBV12-3 or TRBV12-4 and TRBJ1-6, with D possibly matching TRBD1 (5 bases). V lost 0 bases and J lost 6, with 9 bases in between. The CDR3 consists of 15 residues. CDR3 residues: CASSLAGASNSPLHF. The CDR3 DNA sequence: TGTGCCAGCAGTTTAGCAGGGGCGAGTAATTCACCCCTCCACTTT.

The rearrangement uses TRBV12-3 or TRBV12-4 and TRBJ1-1, with D unclear. The V gene lost 7 bases and the J gene lost 4 bases, with 10 bases spanning the gap. The length of the CDR3 is 12 residues. The CDR3 is CASTSPITEAFF. CDR3 nucleotides: TGTGCCAGCACCTCCCCAATCACTGAAGCTTTCTTT.

This clonotype was detected many times. The gene calls are TRBV20-1 and TRBJ1-2, with TRBD1 matching over 10 bases. Germline CDR1 reads DFQATT; CDR2 reads SNEGSKA (reference sequence). With 5 bases clipped from V and 6 bases from J, the junction kept 6 bases outside the gene matches. The CDR3 length is 13 residues. CDR3 coding DNA: TGCAGTGCTGGACAGGGGGATTCGGATGGCTACACCTTC. Translation: CSAGQGDSDGYTF.

J is TRBJ2-1 and V is TRBV12-3 or TRBV12-4; D not certain. CDR3 length: 12 residues. The V gene lost 7 bases and the J gene lost 8 bases, with 12 bases spanning the gap. The CDR3 reads CASTPGVDEQFF. In DNA form, the CDR3 reads TGTGCCAGCACCCCTGGAGTGGATGAGCAGTTCTTC.

V usage is TRBV7-9 and J usage is TRBJ2-7, with 7 nucleotides matching TRBD1. In germline, CDR1 is SEHNR, CDR2 FQNEAQ (reference sequence). The CDR3 loop spans 14 amino acids. V was pared by 4 bases and J by 3 bases, with 6 bases of the junction left unmatched. This CDR3 reads CASSSRQGLYEQYF. The DNA of the CDR3 is TGTGCCAGCAGCTCCCGACAGGGTCTCTACGAGCAGTACTTC.

V and J are TRBV6-2 or TRBV6-3 and TRBJ1-1; 8 bases line up with TRBD1. V lost 3 bases, J lost 4 bases, and 7 bases stayed unmatched. CDR1 is MNHEY, CDR2 SVGEGT, per germline. The length of the CDR3 is 15 residues. As DNA, the CDR3 is TGTGCCAGCAGTTATCTCTCGACAGGGGCCACTGAAGCTTTCTTT. It specifies CASSYLSTGATEAFF.

The chain joins TRBV16 to TRBJ1-1; D is unclear. Per the germline V gene, CDR1 is KGHSY and CDR2 is FQNENV. This CDR3 comprises 11 residues. V dropped 4 bases and J dropped 11 bases, with 11 bases sitting between them. CDR3 protein: CASSPQTDAFF. The CDR3, as DNA: TGTGCCAGCAGCCCCCAGACGGACGCTTTCTTT.

The table lists this clonotype with many counts. The V call is TRBV10-3, the J call TRBJ2-3; possibly TRBD1 or TRBD2 for D (5 bases each). Germline V CDR1 and CDR2: ENHRY, SYGVKD. V lost 11 bases to trimming and J lost 1 base, with 13 bases between them. This CDR3 region has 13 residues. The CDR3 nucleotides read TGTGCCGGCTCGACAGCGGGCACAGATACGCAGTATTTT. Translating it yields CAGSTAGTDTQYF.

This clonotype was seen only a few times. V is TRBV12-3 or TRBV12-4 and J is TRBJ1-2; D is unresolved. The CDR3 extends over 13 amino acids. Trimming cost V 0 bases and J 7 bases, with 9 bases left between them. The CDR3 protein is CASSLAVLSGYTF. The CDR3 bases are TGTGCCAGCAGTTTAGCGGTTTTAAGTGGCTACACCTTC.

This clonotype showed up many times. The J gene is TRBJ2-5, the V gene TRBV20-1, with 8 nucleotides matching TRBD1. CDR3 length: 15 amino acids. J lost 1 base, V lost 5 bases, and 9 bases had no gene match. Germline V lookup: CDR1 DFQATT, CDR2 SNEGSKA (reference sequence). CDR3 region: CSASGQGRGQETQYF. The CDR3 coding sequence is TGCAGTGCTTCTGGACAGGGTCGAGGCCAAGAGACCCAGTACTTC.

The CDR3 spells CSAPLSYNSPLHF. CDR3 DNA sequence: TGCAGTGCCCCTCTCTCCTATAATTCACCCCTCCACTTT. This chain connects TRBV20-1 to TRBJ1-6; D uncertain. Trimming pared 6 bases from V and 0 bases from J, leaving 6 bases between. Germline CDR1 and CDR2: DFQATT and SNEGSKA (reference sequence). The CDR3 extends over 13 amino acids.

This clonotype has a count of ten or more. This rearrangement joins TRBV25-1 to TRBJ2-1; TRBD1 matches at 7 bases. J lost 5 bases, V lost 7 bases, and 2 bases had no gene match. Germline V gene data show CDR1 as MGHDK and CDR2 as SYGVNS. CDR3 length: 12 amino acids. The CDR3 sequence: CASKGQNNEQFF. In nucleotides, the CDR3 is TGTGCCAGCAAGGGACAGAACAATGAGCAGTTCTTC.

This clonotype was recorded a few times. V is TRBV20-1 and J is TRBJ2-7; tentatively, D is TRBD1 (5 bases). The V gene's germline CDR1 is DFQATT and CDR2 SNEGSKA (reference sequence). V dropped 2 bases and J dropped 5 bases, with 13 bases sitting between them. The CDR3 is 13 amino acids. CDR3 coding DNA: TGCAGTGCTAGAAAGGCAGGGCCCGACGAGCAGTACGTC. It is translated as CSARKAGPDEQYV.

This sequence joins TRBV4-3 and TRBJ2-3, with a weak D call TRBD1 (6 bases). The CDR3 sequence is 15 residues long. V was trimmed by 0 bases and J by 2 bases, leaving 9 bases between them. The germline V gene encodes CDR1 LGHNA and CDR2 YSLEER. The CDR3, as DNA: TGCGCCAGCAGCCAAGACAGGGGAAACACAGATACGCAGTATTTT. Translating gives CASSQDRGNTDTQYF.

This clonotype was found a few times. The chain couples TRBV24-1 to TRBJ2-7; TRBD1 agrees at 7 bases. This CDR3 spans 14 amino acids. Germline values: CDR1 KGHDR, CDR2 SFDVKD. V lost 4 bases and J lost 0; bases outside the gene matches: 2. CDR3: CATSERDSSYEQYF. The DNA of the CDR3 is TGTGCCACCAGTGAACGGGACAGCTCCTACGAGCAGTACTTC.

Comment on this clonotype: One junction end does not reproduce the germline sequence, and a read error may be involved. V and J are TRBV7-9 and TRBJ1-6; no reliable D call. CDR1 is SEHNR, CDR2 FQNEAQ, per germline (reference sequence). The CDR3 consists of 14 residues. The CDR3 nucleotides are TGTGTCAGCAGCTTAGACACGGTCGCGTCACCCCTCCACTTT. Translating it yields CVSSLDTVASPLHF.